The present T cell receptor (beta chain) was sequenced within a study of shared clonotypes between healthy human individuals. Losses at the gene ends were 5 bases for V and 1 base for J; bases not matched to a gene: 7. Germline CDR1 reads MDHEN; CDR2 reads SYDVKM. CDR3 length: 16 amino acids. Profiled with immunoSEQ multiplex PCR; TCRdb holds only in-frame clones, not every one. The table lists about half a million clones, 81% of them singletons, with about 13% in the top ten. The gene calls are TRBV28 and TRBJ2-3; 9 positions agree with TRBD1. Sequenced sample: PBMCs. This receptor was obtained from a woman aged 40 to 50 in good health. Some clones in this sample may be carry-over from other donors' samples. The CDR3, as DNA: TGTGCCAGCAGTGCCTACAGGGGGCTAGGCACAGATACGCAGTATTTT. Translation gives CASSAYRGLGTDTQYF. The full variable domain, with the rest looked up from reference TRBV28 and TRBJ2-3, is DVKVTQSSRYLVKRTGEKVFLECVQDMDHENMFWYRQDPGLGLRLIYFSYDVKMKEKGDIPEGYSVSREKKERFSLILESASTNQTSMYLCASSAYRGLGTDTQYFGPGTRLTVL.